This TCR beta chain was recorded in a study of identical twins. The V gene's germline CDR1 is LGHDT and CDR2 YNNKEL (reference sequence). Deletions cut 4 bases from V and 6 bases from J, with 13 bases between. This CDR3 region has 14 residues. MiXCR, applied by TCRdb to the 5' RACE reads, yields one record per CDR3 protein. The sample gives hundreds of thousands of distinct CDR3 sequences, 21% of which show up once; roughly 4% is in the top ten. Concerning this clonotype: Its antigen is unknown.

General study points: In monozygotic twins, models underestimated the sharing of out-of-frame TCR alpha.

The same sample was also studied in work on T cells expressing NK-cell markers.

The clonotype originates from a woman between 18 and 30 years old in good health. The material sequenced was PBMCs. This sequence joins TRBV3-1 and TRBJ2-1; D perhaps matches TRBD1 (7 bases). The CDR3: CASSPNRGGNEQFF. In DNA, the CDR3 is TGTGCCAGCAGCCCAAACAGGGGAGGCAATGAGCAGTTCTTC.